This T cell receptor (beta chain) comes out of a study of neurological immune-mediated disorders. Germline V gives CDR1 SEHNR, CDR2 FQNEAQ (reference sequence). V lost 5 bases and J 7 bases, leaving 9 bases between the germline ends. The CDR3 length is 12 residues. This clonotype occurred many times. cDNA synthesis was performed by 5'RACE with 10-nucleotide random UMIs. In TCRdb, the 5' RACE reads were re-called with MiXCR into one record per CDR3 protein. This sample carries more than 8,000 distinct CDR3 sequences, 20% to 25% of them seen once, and the ten largest clones take roughly 13%. The source material was CD8+ T cells from blood. The source of this sequence is a woman aged 40 to 50 with multiple sclerosis. The rearrangement links TRBV7-9 to TRBJ2-1; no reliable D call. CDR3 nucleotides: TGTGCCAGCAGCGTCCTGAGGAATGAGCAGTTCTTC. As protein: CASSVLRNEQFF.